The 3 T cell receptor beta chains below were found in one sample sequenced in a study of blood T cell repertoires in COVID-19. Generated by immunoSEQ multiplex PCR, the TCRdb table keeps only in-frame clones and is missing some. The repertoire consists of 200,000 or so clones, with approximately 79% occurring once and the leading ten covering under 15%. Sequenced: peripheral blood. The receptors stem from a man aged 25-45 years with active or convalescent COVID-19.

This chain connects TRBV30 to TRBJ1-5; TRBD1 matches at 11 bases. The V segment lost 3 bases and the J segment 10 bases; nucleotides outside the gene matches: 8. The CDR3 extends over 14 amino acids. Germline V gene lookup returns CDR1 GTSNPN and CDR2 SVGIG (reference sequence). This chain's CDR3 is CAWRGQGGLEPQHF. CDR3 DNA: TGTGCCTGGAGGGGACAGGGGGGGCTCGAACCCCAGCATTTT.

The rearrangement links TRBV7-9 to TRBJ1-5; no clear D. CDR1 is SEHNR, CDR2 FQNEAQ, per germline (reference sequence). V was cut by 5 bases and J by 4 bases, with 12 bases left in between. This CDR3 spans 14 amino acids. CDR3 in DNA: TGTGCCAGCAGCCGCCCCGGGAGGAATCAGCCCCAGCATTTT. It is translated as CASSRPGRNQPQHF. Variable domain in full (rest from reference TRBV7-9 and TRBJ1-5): DTGVSQNPRHKITKRGQNVTFRCDPISEHNRLYWYRQTLGQGPEFLTYFQNEAQLEKSRLLSDRFSAERPKGSFSTLEIQRTEQGDSAMYLCASSRPGRNQPQHFGDGTRLSIL.

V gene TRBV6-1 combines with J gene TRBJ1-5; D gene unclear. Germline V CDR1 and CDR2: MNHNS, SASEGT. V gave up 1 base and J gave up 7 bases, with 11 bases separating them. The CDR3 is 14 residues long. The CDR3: CASSEVGVGQPQHF. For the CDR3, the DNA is TGTGCCAGCAGTGAAGTCGGGGTTGGACAGCCCCAGCATTTT.